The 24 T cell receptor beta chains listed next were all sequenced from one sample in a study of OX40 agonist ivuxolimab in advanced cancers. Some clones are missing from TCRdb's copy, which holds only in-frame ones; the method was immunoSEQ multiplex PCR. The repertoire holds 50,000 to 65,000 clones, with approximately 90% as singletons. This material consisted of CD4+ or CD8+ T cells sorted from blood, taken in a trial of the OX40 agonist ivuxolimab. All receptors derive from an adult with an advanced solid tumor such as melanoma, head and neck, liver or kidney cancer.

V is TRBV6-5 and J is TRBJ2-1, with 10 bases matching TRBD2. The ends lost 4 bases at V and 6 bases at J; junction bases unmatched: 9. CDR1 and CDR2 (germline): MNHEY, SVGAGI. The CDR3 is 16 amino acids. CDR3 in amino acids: CASSSTLAGAFNEQFF. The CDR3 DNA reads TGTGCCAGCAGTTCGACCCTAGCGGGGGCTTTCAATGAGCAGTTCTTC.

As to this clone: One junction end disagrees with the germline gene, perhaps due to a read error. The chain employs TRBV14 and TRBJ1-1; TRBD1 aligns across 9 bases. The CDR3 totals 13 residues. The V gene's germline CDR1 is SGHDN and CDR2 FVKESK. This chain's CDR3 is CASSQYLGQGIIF. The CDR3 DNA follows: TGTGCCAGCAGCCAGTACCTTGGACAGGGGATAATCTTT.

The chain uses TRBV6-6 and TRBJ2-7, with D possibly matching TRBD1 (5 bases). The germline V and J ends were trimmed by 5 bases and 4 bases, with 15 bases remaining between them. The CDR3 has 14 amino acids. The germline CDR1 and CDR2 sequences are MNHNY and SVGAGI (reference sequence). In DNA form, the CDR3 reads TGTGCCAGCAGTCAGGGCCCAGCCTATTACGAGCAGTACTTC. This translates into CASSQGPAYYEQYF.

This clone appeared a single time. DNA for the CDR3: TGCAGCGTTGTAGTCTGGGGGGGCACTGAAGCTTTCTTT. It encodes CSVVVWGGTEAFF. This sequence joins TRBV29-1 and TRBJ1-1; perhaps TRBD1 as D (5 bases). The ends were cut back, 4 bases at V and 4 bases at J, with 13 bases in the middle. Germline V gene sequence: CDR1 SQVTM, CDR2 ANQGSEA. CDR3 length: 13 residues.

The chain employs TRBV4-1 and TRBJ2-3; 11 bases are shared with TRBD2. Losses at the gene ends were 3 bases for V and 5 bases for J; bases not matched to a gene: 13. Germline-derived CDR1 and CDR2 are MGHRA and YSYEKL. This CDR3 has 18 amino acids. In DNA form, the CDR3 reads TGCGCCAGCAGCCAGGACCCGTCACTAGCGGGGGAGGGAGATACGCAGTATTTT. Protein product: CASSQDPSLAGEGDTQYF.

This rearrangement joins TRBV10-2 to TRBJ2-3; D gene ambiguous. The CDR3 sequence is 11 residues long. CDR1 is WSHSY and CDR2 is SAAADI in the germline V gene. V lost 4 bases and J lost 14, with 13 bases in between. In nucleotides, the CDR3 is TGCGCCAGCAGTGGAAACGGCGCCAGGTATTTT. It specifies CASSGNGARYF.

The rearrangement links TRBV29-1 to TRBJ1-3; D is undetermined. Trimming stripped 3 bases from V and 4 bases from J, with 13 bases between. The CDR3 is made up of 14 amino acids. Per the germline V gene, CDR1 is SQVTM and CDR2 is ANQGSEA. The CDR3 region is CSVELGSSGNTIYF. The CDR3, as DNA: TGCAGCGTTGAGCTGGGTTCGTCCGGAAACACCATATATTTT.

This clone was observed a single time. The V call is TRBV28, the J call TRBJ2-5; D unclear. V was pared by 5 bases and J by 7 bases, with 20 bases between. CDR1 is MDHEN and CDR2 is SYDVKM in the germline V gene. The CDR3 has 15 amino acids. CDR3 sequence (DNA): TGTGCCAGCAGTCCCCCGCTGAACAACTTAGGGACCCAGTACTTC. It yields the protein CASSPPLNNLGTQYF.

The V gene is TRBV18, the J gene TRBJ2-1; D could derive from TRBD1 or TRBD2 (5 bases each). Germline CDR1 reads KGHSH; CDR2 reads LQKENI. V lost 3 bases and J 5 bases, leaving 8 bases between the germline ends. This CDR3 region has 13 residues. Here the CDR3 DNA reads TGTGCCAGCTCACCCGGGACCGACAATGAGCAGTTCTTC. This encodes CASSPGTDNEQFF.

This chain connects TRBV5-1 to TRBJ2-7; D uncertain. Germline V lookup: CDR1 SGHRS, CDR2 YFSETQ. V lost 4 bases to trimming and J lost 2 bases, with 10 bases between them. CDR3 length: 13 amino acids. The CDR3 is CASSQTNTYEQYF. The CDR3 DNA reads TGCGCCAGCAGCCAGACCAATACCTACGAGCAGTACTTC.

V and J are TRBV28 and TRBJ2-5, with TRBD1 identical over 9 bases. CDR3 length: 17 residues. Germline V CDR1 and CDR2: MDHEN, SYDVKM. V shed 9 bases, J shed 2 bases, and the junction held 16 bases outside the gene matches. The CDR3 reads CASPPASPGQGQETQYF. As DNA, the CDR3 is TGTGCCAGTCCGCCTGCCTCCCCGGGACAGGGACAAGAGACCCAGTACTTC.

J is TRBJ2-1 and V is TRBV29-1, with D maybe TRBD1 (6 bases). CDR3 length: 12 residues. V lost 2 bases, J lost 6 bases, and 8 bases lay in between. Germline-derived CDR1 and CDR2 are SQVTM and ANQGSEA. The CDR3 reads CSVERQANEQFF. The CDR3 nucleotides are TGCAGCGTTGAAAGACAGGCCAATGAGCAGTTCTTC.

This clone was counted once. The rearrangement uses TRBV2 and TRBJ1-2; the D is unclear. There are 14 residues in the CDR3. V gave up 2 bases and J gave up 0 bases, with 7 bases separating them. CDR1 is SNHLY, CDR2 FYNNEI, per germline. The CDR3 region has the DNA TGTGCCAGCAGTGAAAATGAGGCTAACTATGGCTACACCTTC. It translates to CASSENEANYGYTF.

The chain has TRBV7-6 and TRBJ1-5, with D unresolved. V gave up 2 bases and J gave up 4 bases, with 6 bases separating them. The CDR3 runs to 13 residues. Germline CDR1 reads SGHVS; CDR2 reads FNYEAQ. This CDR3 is CASSLQENQPQHF. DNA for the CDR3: TGTGCCAGCAGCTTACAGGAGAATCAGCCCCAGCATTTT. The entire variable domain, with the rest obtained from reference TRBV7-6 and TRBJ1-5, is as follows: GAGVSQSPRYKVTKRGQDVALRCDPISGHVSLYWYRQALGQGPEFLTYFNYEAQQDKSGLPNDRFSAERPEGSISTLTIQRTEQRDSAMYRCASSLQENQPQHFGDGTRLSIL.

CDR3 coding DNA: TGTGCCAGCAGCCCCCTCGACCAGGAGCAGTTCTTC. Translating it yields CASSPLDQEQFF. The genes are TRBV7-2 and TRBJ2-1; unclear D gene. The ends were cut back, 5 bases at V and 10 bases at J, with 12 bases in the middle. The CDR3 covers 12 residues. Germline loops: CDR1 SGHTA, CDR2 FQGNSA.

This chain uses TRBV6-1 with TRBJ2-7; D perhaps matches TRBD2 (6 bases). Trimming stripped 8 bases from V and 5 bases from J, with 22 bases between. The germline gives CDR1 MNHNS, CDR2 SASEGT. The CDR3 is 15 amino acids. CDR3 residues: CASAFGWDLGNEQYF. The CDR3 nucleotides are TGTGCCAGCGCGTTCGGCTGGGACTTGGGGAACGAGCAGTACTTC.

The CDR3 DNA reads TGTGCCACCAGCACGGGGTCTGGAAACACCATATATTTT. It is translated as CATSTGSGNTIYF. This chain links TRBV15 with TRBJ1-3; D is ambiguous. Trimming removed 4 bases from V and 1 base from J, with 5 bases in between. The CDR3 is made up of 13 amino acids. Germline V lookup: CDR1 LNHNV, CDR2 YYDKDF (reference sequence).

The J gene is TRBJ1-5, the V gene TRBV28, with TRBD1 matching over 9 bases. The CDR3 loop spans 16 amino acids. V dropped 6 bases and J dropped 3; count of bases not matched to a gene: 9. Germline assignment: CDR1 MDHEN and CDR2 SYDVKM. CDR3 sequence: CASSRDRVLDNQPQHF. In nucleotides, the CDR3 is TGTGCCAGCAGCCGGGACAGGGTTTTGGACAATCAGCCCCAGCATTTT.

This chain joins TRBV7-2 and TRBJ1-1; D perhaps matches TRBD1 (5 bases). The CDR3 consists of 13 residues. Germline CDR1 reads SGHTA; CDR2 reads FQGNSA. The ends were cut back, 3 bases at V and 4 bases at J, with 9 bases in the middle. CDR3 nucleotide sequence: TGTGCCAGCAGCTTGGGGCAGCTCACTGAAGCTTTCTTT. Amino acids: CASSLGQLTEAFF.

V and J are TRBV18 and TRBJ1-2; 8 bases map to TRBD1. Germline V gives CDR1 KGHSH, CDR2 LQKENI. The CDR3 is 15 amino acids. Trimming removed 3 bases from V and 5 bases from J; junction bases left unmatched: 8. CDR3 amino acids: CASSPVGDRTYGYTF. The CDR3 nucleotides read TGTGCCAGCTCACCGGTGGGGGACAGGACGTATGGCTACACCTTC.

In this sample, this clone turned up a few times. The CDR3 DNA follows: TGCGCCAGCAGCCATAATAAGGGACCGAGCGGGGAGCTGTTTTTT. It yields the protein CASSHNKGPSGELFF. J is TRBJ2-2 and V is TRBV4-1, with D perhaps given as TRBD1 or TRBD2 (5 bases each). Germline-derived CDR1 and CDR2 are MGHRA and YSYEKL. The length of the CDR3 is 15 residues. Trimming removed 3 bases from V and 7 bases from J, with 15 bases in between.

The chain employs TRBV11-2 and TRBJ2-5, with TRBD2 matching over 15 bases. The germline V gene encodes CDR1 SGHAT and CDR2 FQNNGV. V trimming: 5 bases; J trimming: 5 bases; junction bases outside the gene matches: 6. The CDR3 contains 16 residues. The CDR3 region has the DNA TGTGCCAGCAGCATGGGACTAGCGGGGGGACAGGAGACCCAGTACTTC. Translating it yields CASSMGLAGGQETQYF.

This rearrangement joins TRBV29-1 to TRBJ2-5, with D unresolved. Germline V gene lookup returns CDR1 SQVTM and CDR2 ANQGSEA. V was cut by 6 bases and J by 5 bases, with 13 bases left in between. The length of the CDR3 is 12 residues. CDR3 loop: CSVRPLGETQYF. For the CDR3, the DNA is TGCAGCGTAAGACCGCTCGGGGAGACCCAGTACTTC.

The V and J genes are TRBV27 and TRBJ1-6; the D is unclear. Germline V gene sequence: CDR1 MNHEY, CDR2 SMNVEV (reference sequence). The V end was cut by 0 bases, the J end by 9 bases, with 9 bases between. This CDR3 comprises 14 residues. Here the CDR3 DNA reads TGTGCCAGCAGTTTATCGGGAGTAGTTTCACCCCTCCACTTT. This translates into CASSLSGVVSPLHF.